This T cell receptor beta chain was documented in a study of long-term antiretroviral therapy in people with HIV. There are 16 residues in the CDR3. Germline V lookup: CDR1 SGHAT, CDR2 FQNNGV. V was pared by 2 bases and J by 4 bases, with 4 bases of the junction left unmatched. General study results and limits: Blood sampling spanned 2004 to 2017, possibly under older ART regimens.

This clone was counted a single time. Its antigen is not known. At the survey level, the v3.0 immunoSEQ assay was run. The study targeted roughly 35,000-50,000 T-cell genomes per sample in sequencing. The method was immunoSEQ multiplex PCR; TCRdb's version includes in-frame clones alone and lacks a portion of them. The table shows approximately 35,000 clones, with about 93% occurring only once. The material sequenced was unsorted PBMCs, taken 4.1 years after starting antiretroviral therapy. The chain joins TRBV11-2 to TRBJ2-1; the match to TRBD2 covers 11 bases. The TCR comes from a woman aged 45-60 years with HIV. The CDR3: CASSLLAGGLYNEQFF. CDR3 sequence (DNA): TGTGCCAGCAGCTTATTAGCGGGGGGGCTGTACAATGAGCAGTTCTTC.